A selection of T cell receptor beta chains follows, all from one sample in a study of cytomegalovirus exposure and HLA in healthy donors. Using immunoSEQ multiplex PCR, the repertoire was profiled, and TCRdb retains in-frame clones only, with some absent. The table shows 130,000 to 150,000 clones, with roughly nine tenths occurring only once. The sequencing input was PBMCs. These TCRs come from a man aged 18-30 years in good health and CMV-seronegative. The CDR3 runs from the conserved cysteine through the conserved F or W. The D gene is left open where the match is weak. Clone size is not always given. Where it is, it says once, few, many or a class for expanded clones.

>TRBJ1-1|.|.|TRBV18
CASSPQDRTNTEAFF
TGTGCCAGCTCACCACAAGACAGGACTAACACTGAAGCTTTCTTT
>TRBJ2-3|TRBD2|.|TRBV6-6
CASSVATSARTDTQYF
TGTGCCAGCAGTGTGGCGACTAGCGCACGCACAGATACGCAGTATTTT
>TRBJ2-7|TRBD1|.|TRBV28
CASSLGGQGFYEQYF
TGTGCCAGCAGTTTAGGGGGACAGGGGTTCTACGAGCAGTACTTC
>TRBJ2-2|TRBD2|few|TRBV18
CASSPGLAGPTGELFF
TGTGCCAGCTCACCCGGACTAGCGGGACCCACCGGGGAGCTGTTTTTT
>TRBJ2-2|TRBD2|once|TRBV11-3
CASRGMGGKTGELFF
TGTGCCAGCAGAGGGATGGGAGGGAAAACCGGGGAGCTGTTTTTT
>TRBJ1-1|TRBD1|.|TRBV27
CASGDSFYSEAFF
TGTGCCAGCGGGGACAGCTTTTATTCTGAAGCTTTCTTT
>TRBJ1-1|TRBD1|.|TRBV5-1
CASSQGQGTTEAFF
TGCGCCAGCAGCCAAGGACAGGGAACGACTGAAGCTTTCTTT
>TRBJ1-2|.|.|TRBV7-8
CASSLEGWSVGQGYGYTF
TGTGCCAGCAGCTTAGAAGGGTGGTCGGTGGGCCAGGGCTATGGCTACACCTTC
>TRBJ2-3|.|.|TRBV2
CASTETDTQYF
TGTGCCAGCACCGAGACAGATACGCAGTATTTT
>TRBJ2-2|TRBD2|.|TRBV4-3
CASSQDTRGANTGELFF
TGCGCCAGCAGCCAAGATACGCGGGGGGCGAACACCGGGGAGCTGTTTTTT
>TRBJ1-1|.|.|TRBV18
CASSPTGRGMNTEAFF
TGTGCCAGCTCACCGACTGGGAGGGGCATGAACACTGAAGCTTTCTTT
>TRBJ1-6|.|.|TRBV30
CAWSVLQGGSPLHF
TGTGCCTGGAGTGTTTTGCAGGGAGGATCACCCCTCCACTTT
>TRBJ1-3|.|.|TRBV15
CATSRDPRGSGNTIYF
TGTGCCACCAGCAGGGACCCGAGGGGGTCTGGAAACACCATATATTTT
>TRBJ2-1|.|.|TRBV18
CASSPSEGYDSLVFF
TGTGCCAGCTCACCCTCAGAAGGATATGACAGCTTGGTGTTCTTC
>TRBJ1-1|.|.|TRBV7-8
CASSSRQVGINTEAFF
TGTGCCAGCAGCTCCCGACAGGTGGGAATTAACACTGAAGCTTTCTTT
>TRBJ1-4|.|.|TRBV5-4
CASSSGTDEKLFF
TGTGCCAGCAGCAGCGGGACCGACGAAAAACTGTTTTTT
>TRBJ1-2|.|once|TRBV10-3
CAIRSDSTGPGYTF
TGTGCCATCAGATCTGATTCGACAGGTCCTGGCTACACCTTC
>TRBJ1-2|.|.|TRBV11-2
CASSLGPGDFRLNYGYTF
TGTGCCAGCAGCTTAGGCCCAGGGGATTTTCGCCTAAACTATGGCTACACCTTC
>TRBJ2-1|TRBD2|.|TRBV27
CASSFPRLAGGVNEQFF
TGTGCCAGCAGTTTTCCCCGACTAGCGGGAGGCGTCAATGAGCAGTTCTTC
>TRBJ1-3|.|.|TRBV27
CASQLRANLDTNSGNTIYF
TGTGCCAGCCAGCTTAGAGCCAACCTGGACACAAACTCTGGAAACACCATATATTTT
>TRBJ2-1|.|.|TRBV9
CASSDRDDNEQFF
TGTGCCAGCAGCGACAGGGACGACAATGAGCAGTTCTTC
>TRBJ2-7|TRBD1|.|TRBV6-1
CASSSRTGSYEQYF
TGTGCCAGCAGCTCCAGGACAGGCTCCTACGAGCAGTACTTC
>TRBJ2-5|.|.|TRBV18
CASSPRQADQETQYF
TGTGCCAGCTCACCGCGACAGGCCGACCAAGAGACCCAGTACTTC
>TRBJ1-3|TRBD1|.|TRBV27
CASSRTGLSGNTIYF
TGTGCCAGCAGCCGGACAGGCCTCTCTGGAAACACCATATATTTT
>TRBJ2-1|TRBD2|.|TRBV9
CASSAGTSGYNEQFF
TGTGCCAGCAGCGCCGGGACTAGCGGGTACAATGAGCAGTTCTTC
>TRBJ1-2|.|.|TRBV6-5
CASREGAGNYGYTF
TGTGCCAGCAGGGAAGGGGCAGGGAACTATGGCTACACCTTC
>TRBJ2-2|.|.|TRBV2
CASRGGRELFF
TGTGCCAGCAGGGGGGGGCGGGAGCTGTTTTTT
>TRBJ1-2|.|few|TRBV6-5
CASSYSMLAVWYGYTF
TGTGCCAGCAGTTACTCAATGTTGGCTGTCTGGTATGGCTACACCTTC
>TRBJ2-3|TRBD2|.|TRBV5-1
CASSLGTSGSTDTQYF
TGCGCCAGCAGCTTAGGGACTAGCGGTAGCACAGATACGCAGTATTTT
>TRBJ1-5|.|.|TRBV7-2
CASSRGARDQPQHF
TGTGCCAGCAGCCGCGGGGCGAGGGATCAGCCCCAGCATTTT
>TRBJ1-4|.|.|TRBV5-4
CASSLVPSRYRATNEKLFF
TGTGCCAGCAGCTTGGTGCCGTCACGCTACAGGGCAACTAATGAAAAACTGTTTTTT
>TRBJ2-2|TRBD2|once|TRBV7-9
CASDAGENTGELFF
TGTGCCAGCGACGCGGGGGAAAACACCGGGGAGCTGTTTTTT
>TRBJ2-7|.|.|TRBV6-5
CASSYSPGSYEQYF
TGTGCCAGCAGTTACTCACCGGGATCCTACGAGCAGTACTTC
>TRBJ2-2|.|.|TRBV10-1
CASSASGIPNTGELFF
TGCGCCAGCAGTGCCTCAGGCATTCCGAACACCGGGGAGCTGTTTTTT
>TRBJ1-2|.|few|TRBV6-6
CASSYSPGNAGYTF
TGTGCCAGCAGTTACTCACCAGGGAATGCTGGCTACACCTTC
>TRBJ2-2|.|few|TRBV5-5
CASRVEGAGTGELFF
TGTGCCAGCCGGGTGGAGGGGGCTGGCACCGGGGAGCTGTTTTTT
>TRBJ1-1|TRBD1|few|TRBV5-1
CASSSEGDRRAFF
TGCGCCAGCAGCTCAGAAGGGGACAGGCGAGCTTTCTTT
>TRBJ2-1|TRBD2|.|TRBV5-1
CASSLRGTSGNSEQFF
TGCGCCAGCAGCTTGAGAGGGACTAGCGGGAACAGCGAGCAGTTCTTC
>TRBJ1-2|.|.|TRBV16
CASSQSSLYGYTF
TGTGCCAGCAGCCAATCCTCTCTTTATGGCTACACCTTC